The T cell receptor (beta chain) described here comes from a study of beta chain features in type 1 diabetes. Broader study findings: An over-representation of cells with high TCR expression could result from cDNA sequencing. Across patients, naive, central memory and Treg TCRB repertoires exhibited apparently greater similarity than was observed across healthy donors.

About this clone itself: Its target is not known.

Every bit of the isolated RNA underwent reverse transcription, so sequencing read expressed TCRB transcripts. Assay: immunoSEQ multiplex PCR; the TCRdb copy retains only in-frame clones and omits some. This sample has 900,000 or so clones; around a sixth occur once, and the top ten carry about 0.025%. This CDR3 spans 14 amino acids. J gave up 0 bases and V 7 bases, and 4 bases lay outside the gene matches. Per the germline V gene, CDR1 is SQVTM and CDR2 is ANQGSEA. The specimen was naive CD4+ T cells from blood. The rearrangement uses TRBV29-1 and TRBJ2-2; TRBD1 matches 8 bases. This receptor was identified in a woman aged 18-35 years in good health. The CDR3, as DNA: TGCAGCGCCTACAGGGGGGCGAACACCGGGGAGCTGTTTTTT. Protein sequence: CSAYRGANTGELFF.